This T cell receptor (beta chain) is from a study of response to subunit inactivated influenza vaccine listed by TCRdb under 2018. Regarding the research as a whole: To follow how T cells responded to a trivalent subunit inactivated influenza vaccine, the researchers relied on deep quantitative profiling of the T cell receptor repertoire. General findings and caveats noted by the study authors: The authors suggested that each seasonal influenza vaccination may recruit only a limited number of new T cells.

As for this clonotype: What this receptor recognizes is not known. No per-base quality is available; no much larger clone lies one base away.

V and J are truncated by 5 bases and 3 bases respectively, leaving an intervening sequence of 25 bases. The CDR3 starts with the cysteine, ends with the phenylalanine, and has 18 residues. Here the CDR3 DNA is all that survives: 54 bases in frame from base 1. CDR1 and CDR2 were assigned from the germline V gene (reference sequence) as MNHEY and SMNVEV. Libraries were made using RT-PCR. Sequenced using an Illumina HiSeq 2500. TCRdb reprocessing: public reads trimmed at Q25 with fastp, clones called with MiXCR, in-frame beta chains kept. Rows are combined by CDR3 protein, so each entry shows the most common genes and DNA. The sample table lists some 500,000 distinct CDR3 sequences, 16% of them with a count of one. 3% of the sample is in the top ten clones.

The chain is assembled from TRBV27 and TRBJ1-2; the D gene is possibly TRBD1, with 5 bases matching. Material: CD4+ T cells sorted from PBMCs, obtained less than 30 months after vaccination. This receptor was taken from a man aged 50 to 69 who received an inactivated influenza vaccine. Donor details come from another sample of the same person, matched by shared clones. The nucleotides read TGTGCCAGCAGTGTTTCAGGGTTAATGTCGGAGTTGTACTATGGCTACACCTTC. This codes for CASSVSGLMSELYYGYTF.